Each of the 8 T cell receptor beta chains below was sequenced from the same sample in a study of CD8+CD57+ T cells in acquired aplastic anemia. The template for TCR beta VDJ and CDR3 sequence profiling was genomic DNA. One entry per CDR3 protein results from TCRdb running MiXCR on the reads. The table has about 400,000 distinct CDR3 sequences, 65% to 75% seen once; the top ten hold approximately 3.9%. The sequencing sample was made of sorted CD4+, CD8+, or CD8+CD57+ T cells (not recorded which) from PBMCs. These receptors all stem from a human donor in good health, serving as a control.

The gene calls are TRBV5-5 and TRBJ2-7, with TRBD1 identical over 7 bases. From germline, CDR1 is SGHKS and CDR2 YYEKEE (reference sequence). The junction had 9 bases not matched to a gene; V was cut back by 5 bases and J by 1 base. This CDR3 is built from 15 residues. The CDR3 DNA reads TGTGCCAGCAGTACAGGGGACCACAAGTCCTACGAGCAGTACTTC. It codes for CASSTGDHKSYEQYF.

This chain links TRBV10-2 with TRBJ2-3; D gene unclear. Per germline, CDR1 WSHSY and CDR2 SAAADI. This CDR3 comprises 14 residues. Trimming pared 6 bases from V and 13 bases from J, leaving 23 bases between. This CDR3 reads CASRPGSSENTKYF. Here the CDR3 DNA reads TGCGCCAGCAGGCCTGGAAGCTCTGAAAACACCAAGTATTTT.

The CDR3 protein is CASSWELDNEYF. CDR3 sequence (DNA): TGTGCCAGCAGCTGGGAACTGGACAATGAGTACTTC. V is TRBV7-3 and J is TRBJ2-7, with D possibly matching TRBD1 (5 bases). The germline V and J ends were trimmed by 4 bases and 11 bases, with 15 bases remaining between them. Germline-derived CDR1 and CDR2 are SGHTA and FQGTGA. The CDR3 consists of 12 residues.

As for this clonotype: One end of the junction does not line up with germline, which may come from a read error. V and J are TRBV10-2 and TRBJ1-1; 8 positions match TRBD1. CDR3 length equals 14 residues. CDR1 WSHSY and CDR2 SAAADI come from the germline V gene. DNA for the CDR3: TGCACCAGCAGCGACAGGGGACAGAACACTGAAGCTTTCTTT. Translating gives CTSSDRGQNTEAFF.

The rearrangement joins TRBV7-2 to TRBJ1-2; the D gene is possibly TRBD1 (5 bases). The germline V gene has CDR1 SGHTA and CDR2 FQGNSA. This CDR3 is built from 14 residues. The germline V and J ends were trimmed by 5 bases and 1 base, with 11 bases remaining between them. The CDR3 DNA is TGTGCCAGCAGCCCCTGGGACGGTAACTATGGCTACACCTTC. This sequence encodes CASSPWDGNYGYTF.

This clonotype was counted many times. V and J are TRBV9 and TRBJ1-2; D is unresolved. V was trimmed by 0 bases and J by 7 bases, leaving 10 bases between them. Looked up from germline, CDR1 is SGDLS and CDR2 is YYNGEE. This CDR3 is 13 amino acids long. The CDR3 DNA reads TGTGCCAGCAGCGTAGCTACGACGGGTGGCTACACCTTC. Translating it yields CASSVATTGGYTF.

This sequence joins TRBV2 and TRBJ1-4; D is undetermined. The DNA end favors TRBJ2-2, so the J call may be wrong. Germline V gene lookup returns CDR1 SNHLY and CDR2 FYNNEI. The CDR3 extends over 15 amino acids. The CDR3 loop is CASTVSWATTGELFF. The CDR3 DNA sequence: TGTGCCAGCACTGTGTCGTGGGCCACGACCGGGGAGCTGTTTTTT.

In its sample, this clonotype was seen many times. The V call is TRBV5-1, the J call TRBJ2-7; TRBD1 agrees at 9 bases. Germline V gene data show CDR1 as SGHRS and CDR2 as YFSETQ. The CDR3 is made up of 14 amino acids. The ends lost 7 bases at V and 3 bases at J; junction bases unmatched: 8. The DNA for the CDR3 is TGCGCCAGCCGATCGACAGGGGGGAACTACGAGCAGTACTTC. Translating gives CASRSTGGNYEQYF.